Listed here are 11 T cell receptor beta chains from one sample, sequenced in a study of T cell clonality in common variable immunodeficiency. Study-level results: Fewer deletions and N-nucleotide insertions were reportedly seen in common variable immunodeficiency TCR beta sequences.

The antigens these receptors bind are not known. Data came from immunoSEQ multiplex PCR; TCRdb stores just in-frame clones and leaves some out. The data show several thousand clones, none appearing only once, with roughly 3.9% held by the ten largest. The material sequenced was peripheral blood mononuclear cells. The receptors come from a human donor with common variable immunodeficiency.

This clone was observed many times. The read finishes 3 residues shy of the CDR3 end, and the germline J gene is used to complete it. The chain links TRBV7-8 to TRBJ2-5, with D maybe TRBD1 (5 bases). Germline V gene data show CDR1 as SGHVS and CDR2 as FQNEAQ. The germline V and J ends were trimmed by 4 bases and 1 base, with 7 bases remaining between them. CDR3 size: 13 residues. CDR3: CASSSGFQETQYF. The CDR3 bases that were read are TGTGCCAGCAGCTCAGGGTTCCAAGAGACC.

This clone was observed at least ten times. The read comes to an end 3 residues before the CDR3 does, leaving the germline J gene to fill in the end. The V and J genes are TRBV7-3 and TRBJ2-2; TRBD2 aligns across 10 bases. Unmatched junction bases numbered 5, after V lost 4 bases and J lost 3 bases. CDR1 and CDR2 from the germline V gene are SGHTA and FQGTGA. The CDR3 length is 16 residues. The CDR3: CASSSPSGGYTGELFF. The sequenced CDR3 bases are TGTGCCAGCAGCTCCCCTAGCGGGGGCTACACCGGGGAG.

This clone has at least ten counts. Partial CDR3 DNA: TGCAGCGGCCTGACTAGCGGCCCAACCTACGAG. Protein: CSGLTSGPTYE. The CDR3 as a whole reads CSGLTSGPTYEQYF. The V call is TRBV29-1, the J call TRBJ2-7; 9 positions agree with TRBD2. The read ends 3 residues before the CDR3 terminus; that terminus is restored from the germline J gene. V trimming: 7 bases; J trimming: 2 bases; junction bases outside the gene matches: 9. Germline loops: CDR1 SQVTM, CDR2 ANQGSEA. The CDR3 loop spans 14 amino acids.

This clone is judged medium-sized. The read stops 3 residues short of the end of the CDR3; the missing end is completed from the germline J gene. J is TRBJ1-1 and V is TRBV2; D is undetermined. CDR1 is SNHLY, CDR2 FYNNEI, per germline. This CDR3 has 13 amino acids. CDR3 DNA (partial): TGTGCCAGCAGCAGTGACTTGGCAGCTGGA. Protein: CASSSDLAAG. The whole CDR3 sequence reads CASSSDLAAGAFF.

This clone occurred many times. Read data end 3 residues before the CDR3 end; the end is taken from the germline J gene. The chain recombines TRBV18 with TRBJ1-6; the D is unclear. Trimming took 5 bases from V and 7 from J, leaving 6 bases between them. Germline V gene data show CDR1 as KGHSH and CDR2 as LQKENI. The CDR3 covers 12 residues. CDR3 protein: CASSSGNSPLHF. The CDR3 bases that were read are TGTGCCAGCTCATCCGGGAATTCACCC.

This clone was observed many times. The read comes to an end 3 residues before the CDR3 does, leaving the germline J gene to fill in the end. The rearrangement uses TRBV2 and TRBJ1-6; no clear D gene. The V gene lost 6 bases and the J gene lost 7 bases, with 4 bases spanning the gap. Germline assignment: CDR1 SNHLY and CDR2 FYNNEI. The CDR3 is made up of 11 amino acids. The CDR3 reads CASRQNSPLHF. Incomplete CDR3 DNA: TGTGCCAGCAGACAGAATTCACCC.

This clone came up many times. The sequenced fragment ends 3 residues before the CDR3 boundary, so the rest is inferred from the germline J gene. The chain couples TRBV5-1 to TRBJ2-3; D perhaps matches TRBD1 (6 bases). V lost 0 bases to trimming and J lost 4 bases, with 15 bases between them. Germline CDR1 is SGHRS and CDR2 is YFSETQ. This CDR3 has 16 residues. The CDR3 protein is CASSLASAGVADTQYF. CDR3 bases read: TGCGCCAGCAGCTTGGCCTCCGCAGGGGTGGCAGATACG.

This clone was detected many times. The observed sequence ends 3 residues before the CDR3 terminus, with the missing tail filled in from the germline J gene. V and J are TRBV19 and TRBJ2-5; D is unresolved. This CDR3 spans 13 amino acids. V lost 6 bases and J lost 0, with 8 bases in between. The germline V gene has CDR1 LNHDA and CDR2 SQIVND (reference sequence). CDR3 protein: CASRREDQETQYF. CDR3 DNA (partial): TGTGCCAGTAGAAGAGAGGACCAAGAGACC.

Note on this clone: The CDR3 is cut off 3 residues early in the read; its end comes from the germline J gene. V and J are TRBV5-5 and TRBJ2-7; D possibly corresponds to TRBD1 (5 bases). The CDR3 is 14 residues long. Germline V gene lookup returns CDR1 SGHKS and CDR2 YYEKEE (reference sequence). Trimming took 4 bases from V and 5 from J, leaving 16 bases between them. Here the CDR3 reads CASSTEWARDEQYF. Partial CDR3 DNA: TGTGCCAGCAGCACCGAATGGGCCAGGGACGAG. The full variable domain, its missing parts supplied by reference TRBV5-5 and TRBJ2-7, is DAGVTQSPTHLIKTRGQQVTLRCSPISGHKSVSWYQQVLGQGPQFIFQYYEKEERGRGNFPDRFSARQFPNYSSELNVNALLLGDSALYLCASSTEWARDEQYFGPGTRLTVT.

This clone was seen a handful of times. The read falls 3 residues short of the CDR3 end, and the missing part is taken from the germline J gene. The gene calls are TRBV19 and TRBJ2-5; D not resolved. V lost 3 bases, J lost 6 bases, and 14 bases lay in between. Germline V lookup: CDR1 LNHDA, CDR2 SQIVND (reference sequence). The CDR3 has 14 residues. Incomplete CDR3 DNA: TGTGCCAGTAGTATGCAGAGTAGCAATAAGACC. This gives the protein CASSMQSSNKT. The entire CDR3 is CASSMQSSNKTQYF.

This clone was detected many times. The sequence runs out 3 residues before the end of the CDR3; the remainder is reconstructed from the germline J gene. V is TRBV19 and J is TRBJ1-2; D gene unclear. Germline V gives CDR1 LNHDA, CDR2 SQIVND (reference sequence). Trimming took off 3 bases at V and 3 bases at J, with 14 bases between the two ends. CDR3 length: 15 amino acids. CDR3 DNA (partial): TGTGCCAGTAGTATCGCGGCACCAAAGGACTATGGC. The encoded protein is CASSIAAPKDYG. From start to end, the CDR3 is CASSIAAPKDYGYTF.